The next 5 T cell receptor beta chains were all read from a single sample in a study of cytomegalovirus exposure and HLA in healthy donors (dated by TCRdb to between 2016 and 2019). The method was the immunoSEQ multiplex PCR assay. For the multiplex PCR, a mixture combining 60 forward primers for TCR Vbeta segments and 13 reverse primers for TCR Jbeta segments was used. Drawn from immuneACCESS, this table holds only the in-frame rearrangements with V and J called that TCRdb kept. Clones are partly lost; checked studies trace under half to an unresolved V gene and leave the rest unexplained. For this sample there are about 220,000 clones; over 65% appear just once. The ten biggest clones cover 0.63% of the sample. Sequenced material: PBMCs. The origin of the receptors is a man in his late teens or twenties in good health and CMV-seronegative.

Comment on this clone: This same CDR3 is encoded by further DNA sequences in the sample. In nucleotides, the CDR3 is TGTGCCGGAAGGGGAACTAGCGCTTCCAATGAGCAGTTCTTC. Translation: CAGRGTSASNEQFF. The chain has TRBV30 and TRBJ2-1; 7 bases fit TRBD2. The length of the CDR3 is 14 residues. The germline V gene has CDR1 GTSNPN and CDR2 SVGIG (reference sequence). V gave up 8 bases and J gave up 6 bases; unmatched junction bases: 13.

The chain combines TRBV11-2 with TRBJ2-1, with TRBD2 matching 12 bases. This CDR3 spans 17 amino acids. In germline, CDR1 is SGHAT, CDR2 FQNNGV. Trimming at V came to 5 bases and at J to 14 bases, leaving 19 bases not matched to a gene. CDR3 bases: TGTGCCAGCAGCCGTCAAAGGATCGGGACTAGCGGGCAACCAGAGTTCTTC. This translates into CASSRQRIGTSGQPEFF.

This clone has just one count. The J gene is TRBJ2-1, the V gene TRBV2; 16 bases are shared with TRBD2. Germline V CDR1 and CDR2: SNHLY, FYNNEI. The CDR3 has 16 amino acids. The trim removed 8 bases at V and 2 bases at J, leaving 3 bases unmatched. The CDR3 coding sequence is TGTGCCAGCGGGACTAGCGGGAGGGGGACCTACAATGAGCAGTTCTTC. It is translated as CASGTSGRGTYNEQFF.

The rearrangement uses TRBV30 and TRBJ1-2, with D hard to call. This CDR3 contains 12 residues. Between the trimmed V and J ends, which lost 1 base and 9 bases, there was a span of 12 bases. Germline V gives CDR1 GTSNPN, CDR2 SVGIG (reference sequence). The CDR3 DNA follows: TGTGCCTGGAGTGCGGGTCCGGGTAGCTACACCTTC. Encoded protein: CAWSAGPGSYTF.

The J gene is TRBJ2-2, the V gene TRBV11-2; D remains ambiguous. CDR1 and CDR2 from the germline V gene are SGHAT and FQNNGV. The V end lost 0 bases, the J end lost 6 bases, and 5 bases lay between the germline ends. CDR3 size: 13 residues. The CDR3 sequence is CASSLDPSGELFF. The CDR3 DNA is TGTGCCAGCAGCTTAGACCCTTCCGGGGAGCTGTTTTTT.